Presented here are 2 T cell receptor beta chains from one specimen sequenced in a study of OX40 agonist ivuxolimab in advanced cancers. The data were produced by immunoSEQ multiplex PCR, yet TCRdb's version contains in-frame clones alone and is incomplete. This sample has 55,000 to 65,000 clones, with around 80% found just once. The source was CD4+ or CD8+ T cells sorted from blood, collected in a trial of the OX40 agonist ivuxolimab. The receptors come from an adult with an advanced solid tumor such as melanoma, head and neck, liver or kidney cancer.

This clone was found once. The chain employs TRBV28 and TRBJ1-2; 7 nucleotides agree with TRBD1. CDR3 length: 14 amino acids. Germline CDR1 MDHEN, CDR2 SYDVKM. Trimming took 6 bases from V and 4 from J; bases not matched to a gene: 8. The CDR3 sequence is CASSQGGPSYGYTF. The CDR3 DNA sequence: TGTGCCAGCAGCCAAGGGGGCCCTAGCTATGGCTACACCTTC.

This clone was found a few times. J is TRBJ2-1 and V is TRBV2; 8 nucleotides align to TRBD2. This CDR3 comprises 15 residues. Trimming took 10 bases from V and 2 from J; bases not matched to a gene: 10. Germline-derived CDR1 and CDR2 are SNHLY and FYNNEI. The CDR3 DNA reads TGTGCCACCTATAGCGGGGCCTCGGCCTACAATGAGCAGTTCTTC. Protein sequence: CATYSGASAYNEQFF.